The sequence of this T cell receptor (beta chain) was determined in a study of shared clonotypes between healthy human individuals. Across the study: CD4 naive and CD4 memory each took three plates per donor, while CD8 naive took two and CD8 memory one.

Study observations and caveats: Among donors, the sharing of clonotypes was expected to be influenced by sequencing depth. Specimens sampled were limited to blood, with tissue repertoires likely differing.

Regarding this clone: The antigen is not known.

Several immunoSEQ plates received, in even portions, the genomic DNA of each subset. Some clones are missing from TCRdb's copy, which holds only in-frame ones; the method was immunoSEQ multiplex PCR. The sample has some 2,400,000 clones, approximately 94% seen once. J lost 7 bases, V lost 7 bases, and 13 bases had no gene match. CDR1 is SGHNT, CDR2 YYREEE, per germline (reference sequence). The CDR3 is 14 residues long. The source of this sequence is a man between 18 and 35 years old in good health. V gene TRBV5-4 combines with J gene TRBJ2-7, with TRBD2 identical over 8 bases. Sequenced sample: naive CD4+ T cells sorted from blood. Subset in this sample: CD45RA+ positively selected. CDR3 in amino acids: CASRAGGQTREQYF. The DNA of the CDR3 is TGTGCCAGCCGTGCGGGAGGCCAAACGCGGGAGCAGTACTTC.